Listed below are T cell receptor beta chains from one sample, sequenced in a study of blood T cell repertoires in COVID-19. Some clones are missing from TCRdb's copy, which holds only in-frame ones; the method was immunoSEQ multiplex PCR. The data show roughly 170,000 clones, 84% seen once. Sequencing was done on a sample of peripheral blood. The source of these receptors is a human donor in a cohort sampled during active COVID-19. Each CDR3 is given with its conserved first and last residue. Part of the rows lack a size; the others show once, few, many or a class for expanded clones.

abundance: -; v_gene: TRBV19; CDR3aa: CASSIAGQGGRTQYF
abundance: once; v_gene: TRBV5-1; CDR3aa: CASSPGQGDAYEQYF
abundance: -; v_gene: TRBV5-6; CDR3aa: CASSPLGGRNYNEQFF
abundance: -; v_gene: TRBV4-1; CDR3aa: CASSPIDRGTYEQYF
abundance: few; v_gene: TRBV7-9; CDR3aa: CASSLARLAGGEQFF
abundance: -; v_gene: TRBV6-6; CDR3aa: CASSSQGRYGYTF
abundance: many; v_gene: TRBV5-4; CDR3aa: CASSSPEGPGELFF
abundance: -; v_gene: TRBV5-4; CDR3aa: CASSLASTGEGYGYTF
abundance: -; v_gene: TRBV19; CDR3aa: CASSTDREGQPQHF
abundance: -; v_gene: TRBV5-4; CDR3aa: CASSLEQCNQPQHF
abundance: few; v_gene: TRBV7-3; CDR3aa: CASSLSLAGKNEQFF
abundance: -; v_gene: TRBV5-1; CDR3aa: CASSLELLYEQYF
abundance: -; v_gene: TRBV5-1; CDR3aa: CASSFAGFGTYEQYF
abundance: -; v_gene: TRBV14; CDR3aa: CASSQTTGVWGQYF
abundance: -; v_gene: TRBV14; CDR3aa: CASSQVAVYSEQYF
abundance: -; v_gene: TRBV5-1; CDR3aa: CASSLASGVSTEAFF
abundance: -; v_gene: TRBV30; CDR3aa: CAWSAPRAALNTEAFF
abundance: -; v_gene: TRBV5-6; CDR3aa: CASSLQGTFLYEQYF
abundance: -; v_gene: TRBV30; CDR3aa: CAWSVRLAGGDEQFF
abundance: once; v_gene: TRBV5-4; CDR3aa: CASSLGQGIAGELFF
abundance: -; v_gene: TRBV19; CDR3aa: CASIDSDSYEQYF
abundance: -; v_gene: TRBV5-4; CDR3aa: CASSPAGRTGEAFF
abundance: -; v_gene: TRBV5-8; CDR3aa: CASSLGPGWIGEKLFF
abundance: -; v_gene: TRBV9; CDR3aa: CASSSQGGYNTEAFF
abundance: -; v_gene: TRBV19; CDR3aa: CASSNEGAINEKLFF
abundance: -; v_gene: TRBV6-5; CDR3aa: CASSLDIYEQYF
abundance: -; v_gene: TRBV10-3; CDR3aa: CATLQGTNSNQPQHF
abundance: -; v_gene: TRBV6-5; CDR3aa: CASSKGQGYSYEQYF
abundance: few; v_gene: TRBV5-4; CDR3aa: CASRTEQGSAAGYTF
abundance: -; v_gene: TRBV27; CDR3aa: CASKGGLGGGAYSYEQYF
abundance: -; v_gene: TRBV7-9; CDR3aa: CASSLRGLAASTDTQYF
abundance: -; v_gene: TRBV13; CDR3aa: CASSSYRSSGNTIYF
abundance: -; v_gene: TRBV18; CDR3aa: CASSPPDRKQPQHF
abundance: -; v_gene: TRBV7-8; CDR3aa: CASSLERGGPSNYGYTF
abundance: -; v_gene: TRBV4-1; CDR3aa: CASSQRGGEAYEQYF
abundance: -; v_gene: TRBV7-3; CDR3aa: CASSLLGGNTGELFF
abundance: -; v_gene: TRBV2; CDR3aa: CASLLVRTGNYGYTF
abundance: -; v_gene: TRBV27; CDR3aa: CASSEAGQAMEQPQHF
abundance: -; v_gene: TRBV7-9; CDR3aa: CASSLSGLLLVNEQFF
abundance: -; v_gene: TRBV5-1; CDR3aa: CASSFTGDVEQYF
abundance: -; v_gene: TRBV24-1; CDR3aa: CATSDGTGGEQYF
abundance: -; v_gene: TRBV4-1; CDR3aa: CASSQDRDTQYF
abundance: few; v_gene: TRBV5-4; CDR3aa: CASSPTGGREYEQYF
abundance: -; v_gene: TRBV6-5; CDR3aa: CASSYRVGRNGYTF
abundance: -; v_gene: TRBV5-1; CDR3aa: CASSVEATGSGNTIYF
abundance: -; v_gene: TRBV6-5; CDR3aa: CATKYRVGTGELFF
abundance: -; v_gene: TRBV18; CDR3aa: CASSPIEGSYEQYF
abundance: -; v_gene: TRBV5-6; CDR3aa: CASSLGPRRGEQFF
abundance: -; v_gene: TRBV7-9; CDR3aa: CASSPGQSNEKLFF
abundance: -; v_gene: TRBV27; CDR3aa: CASSALAGGYYNEQFF